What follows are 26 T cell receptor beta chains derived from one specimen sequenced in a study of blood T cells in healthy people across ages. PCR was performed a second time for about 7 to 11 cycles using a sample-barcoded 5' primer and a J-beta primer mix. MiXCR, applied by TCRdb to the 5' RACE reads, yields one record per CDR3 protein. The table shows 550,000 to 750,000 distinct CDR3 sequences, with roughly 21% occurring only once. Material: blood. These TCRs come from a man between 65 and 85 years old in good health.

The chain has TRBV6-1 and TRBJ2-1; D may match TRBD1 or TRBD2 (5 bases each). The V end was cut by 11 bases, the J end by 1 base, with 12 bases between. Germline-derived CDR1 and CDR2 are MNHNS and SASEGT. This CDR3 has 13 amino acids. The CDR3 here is CACLWGSYNEQFF. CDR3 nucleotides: TGTGCCTGCCTATGGGGGTCCTACAATGAGCAGTTCTTC.

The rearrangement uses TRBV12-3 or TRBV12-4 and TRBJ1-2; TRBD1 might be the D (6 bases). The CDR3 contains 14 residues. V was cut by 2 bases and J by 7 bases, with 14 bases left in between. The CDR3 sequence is CASSLFQGRAGYTF. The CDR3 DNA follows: TGTGCCAGCAGTTTATTCCAGGGGCGCGCTGGCTACACCTTC.

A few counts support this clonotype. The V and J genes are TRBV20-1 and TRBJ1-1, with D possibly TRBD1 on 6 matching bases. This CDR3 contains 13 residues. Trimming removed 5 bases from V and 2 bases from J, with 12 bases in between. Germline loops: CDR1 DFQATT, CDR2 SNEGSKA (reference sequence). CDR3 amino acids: CSACDRPNTEAFF. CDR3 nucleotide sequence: TGCAGTGCTTGTGACAGGCCAAACACTGAAGCTTTCTTT.

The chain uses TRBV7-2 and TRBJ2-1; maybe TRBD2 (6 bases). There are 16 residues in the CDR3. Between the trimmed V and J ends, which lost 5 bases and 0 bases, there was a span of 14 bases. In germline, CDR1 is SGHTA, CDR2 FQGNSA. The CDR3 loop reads CASSVPGENSYNEQFF. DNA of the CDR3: TGTGCCAGCAGCGTTCCGGGGGAGAACTCCTACAATGAGCAGTTCTTC.

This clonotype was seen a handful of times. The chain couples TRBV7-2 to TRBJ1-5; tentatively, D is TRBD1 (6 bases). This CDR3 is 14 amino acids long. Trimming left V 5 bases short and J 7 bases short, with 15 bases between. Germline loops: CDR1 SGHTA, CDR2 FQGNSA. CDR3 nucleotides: TGTGCCAGCAGCCCAGTGGGGGCAGGGCAGCCCCAGCATTTT. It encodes CASSPVGAGQPQHF.

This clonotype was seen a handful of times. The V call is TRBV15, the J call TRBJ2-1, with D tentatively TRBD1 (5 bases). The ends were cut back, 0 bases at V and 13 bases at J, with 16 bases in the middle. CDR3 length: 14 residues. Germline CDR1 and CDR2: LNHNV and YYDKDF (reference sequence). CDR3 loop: CATSRDYLGLGQFF. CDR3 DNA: TGTGCCACCAGCAGAGATTATTTGGGGCTAGGCCAGTTCTTC.

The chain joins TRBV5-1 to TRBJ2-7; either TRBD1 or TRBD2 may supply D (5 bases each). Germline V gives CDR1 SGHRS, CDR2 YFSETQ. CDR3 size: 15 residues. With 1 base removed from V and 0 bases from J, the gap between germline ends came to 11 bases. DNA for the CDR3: TGCGCCAGCAGCTTGTCGGGACGTAGCTCCTACGAGCAGTACTTC. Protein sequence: CASSLSGRSSYEQYF.

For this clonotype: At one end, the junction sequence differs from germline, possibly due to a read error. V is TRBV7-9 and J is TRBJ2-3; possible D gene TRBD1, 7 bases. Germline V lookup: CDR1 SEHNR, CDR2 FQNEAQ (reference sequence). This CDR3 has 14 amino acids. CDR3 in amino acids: CATRQGLSTDTQYF. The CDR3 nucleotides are TGTGCCACCCGACAGGGACTTAGCACAGACACGCAGTATTTT.

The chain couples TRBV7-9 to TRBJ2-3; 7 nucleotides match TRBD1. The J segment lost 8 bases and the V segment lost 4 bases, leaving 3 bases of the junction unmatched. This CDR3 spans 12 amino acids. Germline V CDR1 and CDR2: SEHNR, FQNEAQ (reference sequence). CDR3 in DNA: TGTGCCAGCAGCTCGGGACAGATTACGCAGTATTTT. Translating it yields CASSSGQITQYF.

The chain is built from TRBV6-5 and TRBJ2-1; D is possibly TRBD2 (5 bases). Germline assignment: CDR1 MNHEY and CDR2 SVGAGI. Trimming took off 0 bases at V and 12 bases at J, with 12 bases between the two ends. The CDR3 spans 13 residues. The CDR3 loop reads CASSYSRRFGQFF. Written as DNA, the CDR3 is TGTGCCAGCAGTTACTCCCGGAGGTTCGGGCAGTTCTTC.

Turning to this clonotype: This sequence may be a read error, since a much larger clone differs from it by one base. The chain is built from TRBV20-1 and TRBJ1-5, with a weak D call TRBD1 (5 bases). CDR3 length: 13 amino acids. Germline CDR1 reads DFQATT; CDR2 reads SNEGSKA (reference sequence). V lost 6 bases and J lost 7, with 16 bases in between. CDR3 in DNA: TGCAGTGCCCCTGAGGGGCCCGGGCAGCCCCAGCATTTT. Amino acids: CSAPEGPGQPQHF.

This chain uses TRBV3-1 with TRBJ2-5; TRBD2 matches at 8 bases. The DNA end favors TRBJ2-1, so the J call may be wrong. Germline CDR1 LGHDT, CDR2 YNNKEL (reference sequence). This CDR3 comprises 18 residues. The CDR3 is CASSQERAPTSAYNEQFF. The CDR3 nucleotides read TGTGCCAGCAGCCAAGAACGAGCTCCGACTAGCGCCTACAATGAGCAGTTCTTC.

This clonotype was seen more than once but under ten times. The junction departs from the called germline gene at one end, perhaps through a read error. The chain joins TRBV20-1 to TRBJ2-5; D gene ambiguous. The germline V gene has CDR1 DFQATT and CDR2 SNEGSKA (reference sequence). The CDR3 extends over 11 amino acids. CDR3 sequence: CSAREDTSLVF. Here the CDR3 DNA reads TGCAGTGCTCGAGAAGACACCTCTTTGGTCTTC.

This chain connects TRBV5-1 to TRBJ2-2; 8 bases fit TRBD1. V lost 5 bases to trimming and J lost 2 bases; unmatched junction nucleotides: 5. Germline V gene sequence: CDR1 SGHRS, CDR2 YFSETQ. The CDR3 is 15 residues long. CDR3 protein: CASSTGGINTGELFF. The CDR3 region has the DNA TGCGCCAGCAGTACAGGGGGAATTAACACCGGGGAGCTGTTTTTT.

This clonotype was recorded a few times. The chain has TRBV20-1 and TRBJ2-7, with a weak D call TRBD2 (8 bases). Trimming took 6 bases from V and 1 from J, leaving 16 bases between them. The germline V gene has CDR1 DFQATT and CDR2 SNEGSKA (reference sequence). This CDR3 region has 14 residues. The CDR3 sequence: CSANGRGLSYEQYF. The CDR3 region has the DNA TGCAGTGCCAACGGGAGGGGGCTGTCCTACGAGCAGTACTTC.

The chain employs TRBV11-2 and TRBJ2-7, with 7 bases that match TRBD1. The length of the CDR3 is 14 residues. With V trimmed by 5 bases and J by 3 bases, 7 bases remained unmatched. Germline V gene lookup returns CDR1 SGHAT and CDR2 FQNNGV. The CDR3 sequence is CASSAPGQIYEQYF. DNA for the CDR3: TGTGCCAGCAGCGCGCCGGGACAGATCTACGAGCAGTACTTC.

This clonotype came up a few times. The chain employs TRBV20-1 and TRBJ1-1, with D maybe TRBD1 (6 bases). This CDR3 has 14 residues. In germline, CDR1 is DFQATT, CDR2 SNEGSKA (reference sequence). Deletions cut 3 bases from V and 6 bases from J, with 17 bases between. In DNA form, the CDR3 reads TGCAGTGCTAGTCTGCGGACAGTCGATGCTGAAGCTTTCTTT. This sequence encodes CSASLRTVDAEAFF.

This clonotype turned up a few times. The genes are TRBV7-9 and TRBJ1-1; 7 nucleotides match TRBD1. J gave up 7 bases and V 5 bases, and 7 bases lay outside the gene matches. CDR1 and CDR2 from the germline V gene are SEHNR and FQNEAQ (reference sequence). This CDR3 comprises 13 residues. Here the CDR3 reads CASSPRDRDEAFF. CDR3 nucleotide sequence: TGTGCCAGCAGCCCCCGGGACAGAGATGAAGCTTTCTTT.

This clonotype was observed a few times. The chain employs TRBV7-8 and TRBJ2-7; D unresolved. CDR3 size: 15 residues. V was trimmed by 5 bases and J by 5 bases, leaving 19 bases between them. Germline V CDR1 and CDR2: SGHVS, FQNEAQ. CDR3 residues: CASSKEEHSRNEQYF. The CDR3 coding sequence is TGTGCCAGCAGCAAAGAAGAGCACTCGAGGAACGAGCAGTACTTC. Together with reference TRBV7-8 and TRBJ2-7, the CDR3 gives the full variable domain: GAGVSQSPRYKVAKRGQDVALRCDPISGHVSLFWYQQALGQGPEFLTYFQNEAQLDKSGLPSDRFFAERPEGSVSTLKIQRTQQEDSAVYLCASSKEEHSRNEQYFGPGTRLTVT.

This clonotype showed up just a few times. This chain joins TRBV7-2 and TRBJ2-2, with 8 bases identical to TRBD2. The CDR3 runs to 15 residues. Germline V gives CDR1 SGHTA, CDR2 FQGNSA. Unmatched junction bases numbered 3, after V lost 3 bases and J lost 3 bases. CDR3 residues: CASSFVSGDTGELFF. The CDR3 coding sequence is TGTGCCAGCAGCTTCGTTAGCGGGGACACCGGGGAGCTGTTTTTT.

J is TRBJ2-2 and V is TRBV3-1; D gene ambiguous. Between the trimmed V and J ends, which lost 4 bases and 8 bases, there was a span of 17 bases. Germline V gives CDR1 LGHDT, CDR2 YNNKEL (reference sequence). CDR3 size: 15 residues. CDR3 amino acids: CASSRIASGQGELFF. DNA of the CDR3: TGTGCCAGCAGCCGGATAGCCAGTGGTCAAGGGGAGCTGTTTTTT.

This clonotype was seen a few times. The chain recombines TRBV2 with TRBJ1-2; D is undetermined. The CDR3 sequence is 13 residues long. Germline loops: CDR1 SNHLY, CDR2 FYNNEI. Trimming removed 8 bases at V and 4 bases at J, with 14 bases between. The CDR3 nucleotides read TGTGCCAGCTCACATGGGGTTTTCTATGGCTACACCTTC. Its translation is CASSHGVFYGYTF.

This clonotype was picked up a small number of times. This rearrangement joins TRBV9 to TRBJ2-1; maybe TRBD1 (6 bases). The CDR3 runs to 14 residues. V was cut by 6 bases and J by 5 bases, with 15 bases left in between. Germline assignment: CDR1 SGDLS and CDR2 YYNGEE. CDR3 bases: TGTGCCAGCACCCGGTCCGGGACAAACAATGAGCAGTTCTTC. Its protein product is CASTRSGTNNEQFF.

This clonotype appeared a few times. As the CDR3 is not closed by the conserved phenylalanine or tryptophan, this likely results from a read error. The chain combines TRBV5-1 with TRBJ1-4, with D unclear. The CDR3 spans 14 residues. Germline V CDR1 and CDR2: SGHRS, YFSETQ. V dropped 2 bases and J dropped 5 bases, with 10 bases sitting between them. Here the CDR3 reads CASSFETPNEKLFS. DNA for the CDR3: TGCGCCAGCAGCTTCGAGACACCCAATGAAAAACTGTTTTCT.

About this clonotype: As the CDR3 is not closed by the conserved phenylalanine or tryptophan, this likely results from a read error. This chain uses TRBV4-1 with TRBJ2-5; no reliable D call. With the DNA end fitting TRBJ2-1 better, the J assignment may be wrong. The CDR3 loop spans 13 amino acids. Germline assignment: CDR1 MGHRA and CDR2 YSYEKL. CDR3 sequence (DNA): TGCGCCAGCAGCCAAGATCAATTTCGTGAGCAGTTCCTC. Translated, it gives CASSQDQFREQFL.

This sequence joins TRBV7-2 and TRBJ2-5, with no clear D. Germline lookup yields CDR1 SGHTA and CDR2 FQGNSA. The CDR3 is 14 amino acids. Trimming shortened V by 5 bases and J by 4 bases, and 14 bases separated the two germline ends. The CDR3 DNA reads TGTGCCAGCAGCGCCACGACTTCCGGAGAGACCCAGTACTTC. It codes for CASSATTSGETQYF.